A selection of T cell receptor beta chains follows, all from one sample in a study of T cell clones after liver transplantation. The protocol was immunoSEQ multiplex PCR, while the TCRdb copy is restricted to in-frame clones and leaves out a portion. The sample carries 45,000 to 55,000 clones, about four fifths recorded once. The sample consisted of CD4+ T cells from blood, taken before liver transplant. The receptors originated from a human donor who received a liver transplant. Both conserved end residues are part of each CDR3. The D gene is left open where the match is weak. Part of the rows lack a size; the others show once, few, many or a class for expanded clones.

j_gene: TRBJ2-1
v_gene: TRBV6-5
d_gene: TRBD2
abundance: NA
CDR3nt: TGTGCCAGCAGTTCTGTAGCGGGAGAGAACAATGAGCAGTTCTTC
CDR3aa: CASSSVAGENNEQFF

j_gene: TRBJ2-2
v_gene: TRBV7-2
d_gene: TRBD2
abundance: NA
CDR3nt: TGTGCCAGCAGCCGAAGCGGGACTAACACCGGGGAGCTGTTTTTT
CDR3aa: CASSRSGTNTGELFF

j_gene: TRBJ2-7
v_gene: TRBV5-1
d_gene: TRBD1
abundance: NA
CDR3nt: TGCGCCAGCAGCCCAGGACAGGGAGGCTACTACGAGCAGTACTTC
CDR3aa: CASSPGQGGYYEQYF

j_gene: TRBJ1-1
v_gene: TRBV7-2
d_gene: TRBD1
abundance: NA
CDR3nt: TGTGCCAGCAGCGACAGGGTGAGAACTGAAGCTTTCTTT
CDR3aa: CASSDRVRTEAFF

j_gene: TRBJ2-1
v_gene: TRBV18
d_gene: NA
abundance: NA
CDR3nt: TGTGCCAGCTCCCAAAACGCCCCGGGGACCTACAATGAGCAGTTCTTC
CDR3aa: CASSQNAPGTYNEQFF

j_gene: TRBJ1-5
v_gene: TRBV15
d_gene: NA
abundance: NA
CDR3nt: TGTGCCACCAGCAGAGATCCCCGGGGGGAGCCCCAGCATTTT
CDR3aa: CATSRDPRGEPQHF

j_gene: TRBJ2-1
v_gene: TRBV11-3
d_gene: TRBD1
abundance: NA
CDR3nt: TGTGCCAGCAGCTTGGGGACAGGGGATCACAATGAGCAGTTCTTC
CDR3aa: CASSLGTGDHNEQFF

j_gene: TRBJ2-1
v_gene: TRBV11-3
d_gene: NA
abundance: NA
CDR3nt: TGTGCCAGCAGCTTAGGTTACTCCTACAATGAGCAGTTCTTC
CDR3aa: CASSLGYSYNEQFF

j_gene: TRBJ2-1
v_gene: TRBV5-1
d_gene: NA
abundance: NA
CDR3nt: TGCGCCAGCAGCTTGTCGCCCGGTGATGAGCAGTTCTTC
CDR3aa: CASSLSPGDEQFF

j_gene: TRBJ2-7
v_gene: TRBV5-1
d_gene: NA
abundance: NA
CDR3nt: TGCGCCAGCAGCTTGGTGGAACAGGGAACCTACGAGCAGTACTTC
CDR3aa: CASSLVEQGTYEQYF

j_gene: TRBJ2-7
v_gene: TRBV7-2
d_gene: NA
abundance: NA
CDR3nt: TGTGCCAGCAGCTTAACTTGGAGCTCCTACGAGCAGTACTTC
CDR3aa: CASSLTWSSYEQYF

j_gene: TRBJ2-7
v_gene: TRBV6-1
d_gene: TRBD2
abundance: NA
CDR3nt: TGTGCCAGCAGTGATGCGGCTAGCGGGGGGACCCTCTTC
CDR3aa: CASSDAASGGTLF

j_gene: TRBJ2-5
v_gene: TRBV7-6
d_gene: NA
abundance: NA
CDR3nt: TGTGCCAGCAGCTCCGACGCGCGCGCTTCAGGGGCTTGGGAGACCCAGTACTTC
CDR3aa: CASSSDARASGAWETQYF

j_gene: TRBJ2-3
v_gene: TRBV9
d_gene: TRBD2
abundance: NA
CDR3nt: TGTGCCAGCAGCGCCAGAGGACTAGCGGGAGAGTTTAGAGATACGCAGTATTTT
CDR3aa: CASSARGLAGEFRDTQYF

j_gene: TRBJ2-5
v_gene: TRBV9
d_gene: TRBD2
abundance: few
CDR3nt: TGTGCCAGCAGTAGGGGTGCGGGAGGGAACCAAGAGACCCAGTACTTC
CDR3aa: CASSRGAGGNQETQYF

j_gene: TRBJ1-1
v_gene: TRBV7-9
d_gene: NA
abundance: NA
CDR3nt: TGTGCCAGCAGCTTCAGTTCACGCTGGGACACTGAAGCTTTCTTT
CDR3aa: CASSFSSRWDTEAFF

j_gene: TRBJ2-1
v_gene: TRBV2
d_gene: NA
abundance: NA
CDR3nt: TGTGCCAGCAGTCGGACCCAGAGCTCCTACAATGAGCAGTTCTTC
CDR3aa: CASSRTQSSYNEQFF

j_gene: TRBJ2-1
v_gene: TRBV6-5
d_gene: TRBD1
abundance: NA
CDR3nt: TGTGCCAGCCGAAGAGGGACAGACTACAATGAGCAGTTCTTC
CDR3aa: CASRRGTDYNEQFF

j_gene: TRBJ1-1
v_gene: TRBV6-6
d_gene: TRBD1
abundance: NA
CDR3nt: TGTGCCAGCACCAGGGGGGTGGACACTGAAGCTTTCTTT
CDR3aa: CASTRGVDTEAFF

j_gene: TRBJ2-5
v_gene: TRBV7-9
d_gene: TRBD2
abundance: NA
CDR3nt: TGTGCCAGCAGCTCTGGACTAGCCTACGAGACCCAGTACTTC
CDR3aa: CASSSGLAYETQYF

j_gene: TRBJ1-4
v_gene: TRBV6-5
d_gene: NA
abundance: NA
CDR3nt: TGTGCCAGCAGTCCTGCCTTTGACTCGGTAGGAAAACTGTTTTTT
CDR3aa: CASSPAFDSVGKLFF

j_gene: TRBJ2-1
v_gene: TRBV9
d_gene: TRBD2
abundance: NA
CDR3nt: TGTGCCAGCAGCGCGACCCTGGGACTAGCGGGAGTGAATGAGCAGTTCTTC
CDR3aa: CASSATLGLAGVNEQFF

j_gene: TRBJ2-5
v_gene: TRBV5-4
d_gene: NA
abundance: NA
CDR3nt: TGTGCCAGCAGCTTGGGGCTGGGAGAGGCCAGGACCCAGTACTTC
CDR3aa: CASSLGLGEARTQYF

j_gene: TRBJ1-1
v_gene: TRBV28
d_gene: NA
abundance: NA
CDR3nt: TGTGCCAGCAGAGAAGGGGGGGCACCACGGTCTGAAGCTTTCTTT
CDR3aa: CASREGGAPRSEAFF

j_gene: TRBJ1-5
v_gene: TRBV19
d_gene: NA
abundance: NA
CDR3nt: TGTGCCAGTAGTAGGGGGGGGACCCGGAGCAATCAGCCCCAGCATTTT
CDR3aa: CASSRGGTRSNQPQHF

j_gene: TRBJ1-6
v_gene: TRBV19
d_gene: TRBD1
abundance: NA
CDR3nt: TGTGCCAGTAGTAGAAGACAGGGTCAGGATTCACCCCTCCACTTT
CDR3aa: CASSRRQGQDSPLHF

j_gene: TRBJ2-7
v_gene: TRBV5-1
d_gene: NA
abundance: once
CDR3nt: TGCGCCAGCAGCCGCCGGGACGGAAACTACGAGCAGTACTTC
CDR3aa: CASSRRDGNYEQYF

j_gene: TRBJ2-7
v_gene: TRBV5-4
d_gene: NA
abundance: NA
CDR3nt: TGTGCCAGCAGCTTGGGAGGTAACTACGAGCAGTACTTC
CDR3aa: CASSLGGNYEQYF

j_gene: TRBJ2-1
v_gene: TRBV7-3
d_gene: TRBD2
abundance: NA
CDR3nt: TGTGCCAGCAGCCAGGGGACTAGCGGCAATGAGCAGTTCTTC
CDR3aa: CASSQGTSGNEQFF

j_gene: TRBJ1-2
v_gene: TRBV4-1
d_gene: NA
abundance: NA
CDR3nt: TGCGCCAGCAGCCAAGCCACAACAGGGAACTATGGCTACACCTTC
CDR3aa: CASSQATTGNYGYTF

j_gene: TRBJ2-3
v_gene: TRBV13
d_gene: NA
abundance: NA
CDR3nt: TGTGCCAGCAGCTTGGCTGGCACAGATACGCAGTATTTT
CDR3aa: CASSLAGTDTQYF

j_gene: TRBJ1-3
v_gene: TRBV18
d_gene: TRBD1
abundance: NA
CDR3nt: TGTGCCAGCTCACCAACCGGGACAGAAGGAAACACCATATATTTT
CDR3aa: CASSPTGTEGNTIYF

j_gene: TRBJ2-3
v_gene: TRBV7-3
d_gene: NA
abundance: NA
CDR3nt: TGTGCCAGCAGCCTCGACAGACAAGATACGCAGTATTTT
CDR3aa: CASSLDRQDTQYF

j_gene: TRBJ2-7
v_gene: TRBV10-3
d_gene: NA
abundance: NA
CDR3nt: TGTGCCATCAGACCCTCACAGGCGGGCTCCTACGAGCAGTACTTC
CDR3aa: CAIRPSQAGSYEQYF

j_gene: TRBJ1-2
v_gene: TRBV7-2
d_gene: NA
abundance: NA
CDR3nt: TGTGCCAGCAGCTTAGAGGGGCATGGCTACACCTTC
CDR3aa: CASSLEGHGYTF

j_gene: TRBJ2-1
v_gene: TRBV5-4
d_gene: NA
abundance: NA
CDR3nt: TGTGCCAGCAGCACGCAGACTCTCGGGCAGTTCTTC
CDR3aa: CASSTQTLGQFF

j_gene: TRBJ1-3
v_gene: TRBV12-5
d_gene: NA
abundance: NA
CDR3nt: TGTGCTAGTGGTTTGGTACAAAACACCATATATTTT
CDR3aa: CASGLVQNTIYF

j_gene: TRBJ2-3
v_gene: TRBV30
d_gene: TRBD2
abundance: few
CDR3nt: TGTGCCTGGAGAACCGGGAGGTCGGCAGATACGCAGTATTTT
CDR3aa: CAWRTGRSADTQYF

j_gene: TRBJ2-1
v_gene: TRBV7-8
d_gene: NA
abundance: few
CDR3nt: TGTGCCAGCAGCACACAACCGAAAGGGAATGAGCAGTTCTTC
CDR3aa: CASSTQPKGNEQFF

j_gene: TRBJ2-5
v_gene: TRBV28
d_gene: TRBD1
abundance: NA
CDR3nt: TGTGCCAGCAGTCCCTTGGACAGGGGGGGCCAAGAGACCCAGTACTTC
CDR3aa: CASSPLDRGGQETQYF

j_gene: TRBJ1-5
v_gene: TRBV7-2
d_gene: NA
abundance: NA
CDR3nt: TGTGCCAGCAGCTTAAATCCGCGGATGGGCAATCAGCCCCAGCATTTT
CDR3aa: CASSLNPRMGNQPQHF

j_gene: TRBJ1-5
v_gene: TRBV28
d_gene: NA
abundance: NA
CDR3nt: TGTGCCAGCAGTTCACCAAGGACAGCAAATCAGCCCCAGCATTTT
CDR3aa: CASSSPRTANQPQHF

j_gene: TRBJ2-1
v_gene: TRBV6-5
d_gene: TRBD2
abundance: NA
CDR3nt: TGTGCCAGCAGTTACTCGGCACTAGCGGGGGGGAAGCAGTTCTTC
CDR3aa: CASSYSALAGGKQFF

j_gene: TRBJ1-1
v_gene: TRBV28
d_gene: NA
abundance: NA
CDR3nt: TGTGCCAGCAGTTTATCGGACAGAGAAGCTTTCTTT
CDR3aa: CASSLSDREAFF

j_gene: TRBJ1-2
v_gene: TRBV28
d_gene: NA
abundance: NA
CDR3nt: TGTGCCAGCAGTTTATCATTCCAGGTTAACTATGGCTACACCTTC
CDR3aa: CASSLSFQVNYGYTF

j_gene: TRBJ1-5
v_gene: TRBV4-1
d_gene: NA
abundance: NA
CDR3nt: TGCGCCAGCAGCCAAGATCCCCGCCTTGATGGGCCGGGTGAGGAGCCCCAGCATTTT
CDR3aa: CASSQDPRLDGPGEEPQHF

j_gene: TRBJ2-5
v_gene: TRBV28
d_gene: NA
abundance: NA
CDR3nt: TGTGCCAGCGAAGGGAGCGCTCAAGAGACCCAGTACTTC
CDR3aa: CASEGSAQETQYF

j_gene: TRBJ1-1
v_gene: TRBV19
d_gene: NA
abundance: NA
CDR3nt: TGTGCCAGTAGTATCGCAGGTTCACCGACTGAAGCTTTCTTT
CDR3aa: CASSIAGSPTEAFF

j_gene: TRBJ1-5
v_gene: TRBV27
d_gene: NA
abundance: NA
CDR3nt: TGTGCCAGCAGTTTAACGGAGGGGTGGCAGCCCCAGCATTTT
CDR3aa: CASSLTEGWQPQHF

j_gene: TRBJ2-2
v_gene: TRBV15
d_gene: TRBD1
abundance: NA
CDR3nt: TGTGCCACCAGCATTGGACAGGGGATTGGCGGGGAGCTGTTTTTT
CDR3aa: CATSIGQGIGGELFF

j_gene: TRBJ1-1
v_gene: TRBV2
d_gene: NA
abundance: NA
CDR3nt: TGTGCCAGCAGTGAAGAAGGGCAGGGAACTGAAGCTTTCTTT
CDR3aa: CASSEEGQGTEAFF